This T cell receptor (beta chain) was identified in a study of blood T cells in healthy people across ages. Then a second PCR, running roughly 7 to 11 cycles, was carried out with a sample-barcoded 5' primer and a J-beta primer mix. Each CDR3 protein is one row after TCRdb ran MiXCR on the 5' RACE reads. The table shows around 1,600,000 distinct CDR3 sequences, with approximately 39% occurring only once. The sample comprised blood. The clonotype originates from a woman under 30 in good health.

The CDR3, as DNA: TGTGCCAGCAGCTTAGCGAGGTTCACCGGGGAGACCCAGTACTTC. Translated: CASSLARFTGETQYF. The chain couples TRBV7-8 to TRBJ2-4; D call uncertain. The J call may be in error: the DNA end matches TRBJ2-5 better. This CDR3 contains 15 residues. CDR1 and CDR2 from the germline V gene are SGHVS and FQNEAQ.